These T cell receptor beta chains were read from a single sample in a study of blood T cells in healthy people across ages. TCRdb reprocessed the 5' RACE reads via MiXCR and lists one record per CDR3 protein. The table lists about 1.5 million distinct CDR3 sequences, 42% of them singletons, with about 4% in the top ten. The sample was blood. The receptors originated from a woman younger than 35 in good health. Each CDR3 is given with its conserved first and last residue. The D gene is left open where the match is weak. A row's size may be missing; if present it is once, few, many or a size class.

CDR3 protein,CDR3 DNA,V gene,clone size,D gene,J gene
CASSPGQALFSYEQYF,TGTGCCAGCTCACCTGGGCAGGCTTTGTTCTCCTACGAGCAGTACTTC,TRBV18,-,-,TRBJ2-7
CSARDRLSSYEQYF,TGCAGTGCAAGGGACAGACTAAGCTCCTACGAGCAGTACTTC,TRBV20-1,-,TRBD1,TRBJ2-7
CASSYGGHQETQYF,TGTGCCAGCAGTTACGGGGGCCACCAAGAGACCCAGTACTTC,TRBV6-2/TRBV6-3,-,-,TRBJ2-5
CADKRTGGTEAFF,TGTGCTGATAAAAGGACCGGGGGCACTGAAGCTTTCTTT,TRBV20-1,few,-,TRBJ1-1
CASSPGPGYGYTF,TGTGCCAGCAGTCCTGGGCCGGGTTATGGCTACACCTTC,TRBV27,-,-,TRBJ1-2
CASSCSVAGANQETQYF,TGTGCCAGCAGTTGCTCAGTGGCAGGGGCAAACCAAGAGACCCAGTACTTC,TRBV6-2/TRBV6-3,-,-,TRBJ2-5
CSVEESGVGQPQHF,TGCAGCGTTGAAGAATCTGGGGTGGGTCAGCCCCAGCATTTT,TRBV29-1,many,-,TRBJ1-5
CSASPTLWETQYF,TGCAGTGCCTCTCCCACCCTTTGGGAGACCCAGTACTTC,TRBV20-1,-,-,TRBJ2-5
CASSRDYSTQYF,TGTGCCAGCAGCCGGGACTATAGTACGCAGTATTTT,TRBV7-2,-,TRBD2,TRBJ2-3
CSTGSPSSYNEQFF,TGCAGTACTGGAAGCCCGAGTTCCTACAATGAGCAGTTCTTC,TRBV20-1,-,-,TRBJ2-1
CASSFVSNQPQHF,TGTGCCAGCAGCTTTGTCAGCAATCAGCCCCAGCATTTT,TRBV5-5,few,-,TRBJ1-5
CASSQEDHTDTQYF,TGCGCCAGCAGCCAAGAGGACCACACAGATACGCAGTATTTT,TRBV4-3,few,-,TRBJ2-3
CASRRDRGGSNEQFF,TGTGCCAGCAGGCGGGACAGGGGAGGATCGAATGAGCAGTTCTTC,TRBV6-5,-,TRBD1,TRBJ2-1
CSAVLPYQETQYF,TGCAGTGCTGTACTCCCGTACCAAGAGACCCAGTACTTC,TRBV20-1,-,-,TRBJ2-5
CASSHPDQETQYF,TGCGCCAGCAGCCACCCCGATCAAGAGACCCAGTACTTC,TRBV4-1,few,-,TRBJ2-5
CASSLGGGRTGTQYF,TGTGCTAGCAGCTTGGGGGGCGGCCGCACAGGTACGCAGTATTTT,TRBV7-2,-,-,TRBJ2-3
CATSRASAYNEQFF,TGTGCCACCAGCAGAGCTAGCGCCTACAATGAGCAGTTCTTC,TRBV15,-,-,TRBJ2-1
CASSIQPGIVKGYTF,TGTGCCAGCAGCATCCAGCCAGGGATTGTTAAGGGCTACACCTTC,TRBV21-1,-,-,TRBJ1-2
CASSLGGAATSYGYTF,TGTGCCAGCAGCTTAGGGGGGGCAGCGACTAGCTATGGCTACACCTTC,TRBV11-2,few,-,TRBJ1-2
CASSFNRGSSPLHF,TGTGCCAGCAGTTTTAACAGGGGAAGTTCACCCCTCCACTTT,TRBV12-3/TRBV12-4,many,TRBD1,TRBJ1-6
CASSSAGYSNQPQHF,TGTGCCAGCAGTTCAGCAGGGTATAGCAATCAGCCCCAGCATTTT,TRBV6-2/TRBV6-3,-,-,TRBJ1-5
CSASRQGVTDTQYF,TGCAGTGCTTCGCGACAGGGGGTTACAGATACGCAGTATTTT,TRBV20-1,-,TRBD1,TRBJ2-3
CASSQVKRGWDTQYF,TGCGCCAGCAGCCAAGTGAAGCGGGGGTGGGATACGCAGTATTTT,TRBV4-1,-,TRBD2,TRBJ2-3
CASSPMTSGTNTQYF,TGTGCCAGCAGCCCGATGACTAGCGGCACAAATACGCAGTATTTT,TRBV9,few,TRBD2,TRBJ2-3
CASSLAGQVAYTEAFF,TGCGCCAGCAGCTTGGCTGGACAGGTGGCATATACTGAAGCTTTCTTT,TRBV5-1,-,TRBD1,TRBJ1-1
CASSQSLTNPNQPQHF,TGCGCCAGCAGCCAAAGCTTAACGAACCCTAATCAGCCCCAGCATTTT,TRBV4-3,-,-,TRBJ1-5
CSAARVEQFF,TGCAGTGCCGCCCGGGTTGAGCAGTTCTTC,TRBV20-1,few,-,TRBJ2-1
CASSQGQGWLVETQYF,TGCGCCAGCAGCCAAGGACAGGGGTGGTTGGTGGAGACCCAGTACTTC,TRBV4-3,-,TRBD1,TRBJ2-5
CAWSRFNQGVEHF,TGTGCCTGGAGCAGGTTCAATCAAGGTGTGGAGCATTTT,TRBV30,-,-,TRBJ1-5
CASSLGLAGGFEQYF,TGTGCCAGCAGTTTAGGGCTAGCGGGAGGATTTGAGCAGTACTTC,TRBV12-3/TRBV12-4,-,TRBD2,TRBJ2-7
CSVVSGRAYNEQFF,TGCAGCGTTGTTAGCGGGAGGGCCTACAATGAGCAGTTCTTC,TRBV29-1,-,TRBD2,TRBJ2-1
CASSALAGRDTQYF,TGTGCCAGCAGTGCACTAGCGGGGAGAGATACGCAGTATTTT,TRBV2,few,TRBD2,TRBJ2-3
CASSFLGSAPYEQYF,TGTGCCAGCAGCTTTCTGGGTTCGGCTCCCTACGAGCAGTACTTC,TRBV13,-,-,TRBJ2-7
CASSLGRSGQGATEAFF,TGTGCCAGCAGCTTAGGACGAAGCGGACAGGGGGCAACTGAAGCTTTCTTT,TRBV7-9,-,TRBD1,TRBJ1-1
CASSYSGQGRQPQHF,TGTGCCAGCAGCTACTCGGGACAGGGCAGGCAGCCCCAGCATTTT,TRBV7-2,few,TRBD1,TRBJ1-5
CASAGTSYSNQPQHF,TGTGCCAGCGCCGGGACCTCTTATAGCAATCAGCCCCAGCATTTT,TRBV6-6,-,-,TRBJ1-5
CSAREGNGGNIQYF,TGCAGTGCTAGGGAAGGGAATGGTGGAAACATTCAGTACTTC,TRBV20-1,-,-,TRBJ2-4